The 31 T cell receptor beta chains below were found in one sample sequenced in a study of tumor-infiltrating lymphocytes in localized non-small cell lung cancer. TCRdb's table, derived via immunoSEQ multiplex PCR, lists solely in-frame clones and lacks some. Of 15,000 to 20,000 clones listed, over 70% are singletons. The sample comprised lung tumor tissue. All receptors derive from a human donor with non-small cell lung cancer.

The rearrangement links TRBV28 to TRBJ2-5, with 14 bases fitting TRBD2. Germline V CDR1 and CDR2: MDHEN, SYDVKM. This CDR3 has 15 amino acids. V lost 6 bases and J lost 4; bases outside the gene matches: 4. CDR3 in DNA: TGTGCCAGCAGCGGACTAGCGGGAGGTACAGAGACCCAGTACTTC. It yields the protein CASSGLAGGTETQYF.

The J gene is TRBJ2-7, the V gene TRBV5-6; 9 positions agree with TRBD2. Per the germline V gene, CDR1 is SGHDT and CDR2 is YYEEEE. This CDR3 contains 14 residues. The J segment lost 2 bases and the V segment lost 3 bases, leaving 3 bases of the junction unmatched. The CDR3 DNA is TGTGCCAGCAGCTGGACTAGCGCCGCCTACGAGCAGTACTTC. This encodes CASSWTSAAYEQYF.

The V and J genes are TRBV29-1 and TRBJ2-1; weak D call: TRBD1 (6 bases). This CDR3 spans 14 amino acids. The germline CDR1 and CDR2 sequences are SQVTM and ANQGSEA. Trimming cost V 8 bases and J 3 bases, with 17 bases left between them. This chain's CDR3 is CSPQMGHNYNEQFF. The CDR3 nucleotides are TGCAGCCCCCAAATGGGACATAACTACAATGAGCAGTTCTTC.

The V and J genes are TRBV19 and TRBJ2-1; D gene uncertain. This CDR3 is 15 amino acids long. Trimming shortened V by 3 bases and J by 1 base, and 10 bases separated the two germline ends. Germline V gene lookup returns CDR1 LNHDA and CDR2 SQIVND (reference sequence). The CDR3 DNA reads TGTGCCAGTAGTATTGACGAGGCATCCTACAATGAGCAGTTCTTC. It specifies CASSIDEASYNEQFF.

The genes are TRBV28 and TRBJ2-7, with D possibly being TRBD1 (6 bases). The germline CDR1 and CDR2 sequences are MDHEN and SYDVKM. CDR3 length: 12 residues. V was pared by 2 bases and J by 6 bases, with 8 bases between. CDR3 coding DNA: TGTGCCAGCAGTTTACAGGGGCCCGAGCAGTACTTC. It codes for CASSLQGPEQYF. Drawing the rest from reference TRBV28 and TRBJ2-7, the complete variable domain is DVKVTQSSRYLVKRTGEKVFLECVQDMDHENMFWYRQDPGLGLRLIYFSYDVKMKEKGDIPEGYSVSREKKERFSLILESASTNQTSMYLCASSLQGPEQYFGPGTRLTVT.

The V gene is TRBV7-9, the J gene TRBJ1-1; D is ambiguous. The V end lost 5 bases, the J end lost 1 base, and 8 bases lay between the germline ends. Germline values: CDR1 SEHNR, CDR2 FQNEAQ (reference sequence). The CDR3 is 13 residues long. CDR3 coding DNA: TGTGCCAGCAGCCTGATGGCGAACACTGAAGCTTTCTTT. Its protein product is CASSLMANTEAFF.

The V call is TRBV7-9, the J call TRBJ1-1; a possible D gene is TRBD1 (6 bases). V lost 5 bases to trimming and J lost 2 bases, with 12 bases between them. Germline lookup yields CDR1 SEHNR and CDR2 FQNEAQ (reference sequence). This CDR3 has 14 amino acids. The CDR3 DNA follows: TGTGCCAGCAGCCCGGACAGCTCTAACACTGAAGCTTTCTTT. Translated, it gives CASSPDSSNTEAFF. The whole variable domain, filled in from reference TRBV7-9 and TRBJ1-1, reads DTGVSQNPRHKITKRGQNVTFRCDPISEHNRLYWYRQTLGQGPEFLTYFQNEAQLEKSRLLSDRFSAERPKGSFSTLEIQRTEQGDSAMYLCASSPDSSNTEAFFGQGTRLTVV.

This chain links TRBV5-4 with TRBJ2-1; tentatively, D is TRBD1 (5 bases). This CDR3 has 14 amino acids. Germline-derived CDR1 and CDR2 are SGHNT and YYREEE (reference sequence). Trimming took off 2 bases at V and 5 bases at J, with 11 bases between the two ends. The DNA for the CDR3 is TGTGCCAGCAGCTTCCAGACAGCCAACAATGAGCAGTTCTTC. Protein sequence: CASSFQTANNEQFF.

This clone appeared a single time. The V call is TRBV6-5, the J call TRBJ1-1, with TRBD1 identical over 8 bases. CDR3 length equals 16 residues. V shed 2 bases and J 5 bases; nucleotides not matched to a gene: 10. Germline lookup yields CDR1 MNHEY and CDR2 SVGAGI. The CDR3 DNA reads as TGTGCCAGCAGTTACGCCGAAAACAGGGGGAGGACTGAAGCTTTCTTT. This sequence encodes CASSYAENRGRTEAFF.

This clone was seen a few times. The chain is built from TRBV12-5 and TRBJ2-7, with D uncertain. The V end was cut by 6 bases, the J end by 5 bases, with 11 bases between. The CDR3 length is 12 residues. The V gene's germline CDR1 is LGHNT and CDR2 FRNRAP. DNA for the CDR3: TGTGCTAGTGGATTCTCCATTGACGAGCAGTACTTC. As protein: CASGFSIDEQYF.

A single count supports this clone. The chain links TRBV7-6 to TRBJ2-3; D uncertain. V was shortened by 5 bases and J by 5 bases, with 8 bases between the two germline ends. The length of the CDR3 is 12 residues. In germline, CDR1 is SGHVS, CDR2 FNYEAQ. The chain's CDR3 is CASSRERDTQYF. The CDR3 DNA sequence: TGTGCCAGCAGCCGTGAGAGAGATACGCAGTATTTT.

The genes are TRBV9 and TRBJ1-3; possibly TRBD1 for D (6 bases). This CDR3 comprises 16 residues. Germline CDR1 is SGDLS and CDR2 is YYNGEE. The V end was cut by 5 bases, the J end by 2 bases, with 17 bases between. CDR3 loop: CASSATGIFTGNTIYF. CDR3 in DNA: TGTGCCAGCAGTGCCACAGGGATTTTTACTGGAAACACCATATATTTT.

The chain links TRBV15 to TRBJ2-1; D perhaps matches TRBD1 (6 bases). Germline lookup yields CDR1 LNHNV and CDR2 YYDKDF (reference sequence). This CDR3 contains 16 residues. Trimming removed 3 bases at V and 5 bases at J, with 17 bases between. For the CDR3, the DNA is TGTGCCACCAGCAGGGATCCGGGACAACTCCACAATGAGCAGTTCTTC. As protein: CATSRDPGQLHNEQFF.

V and J are TRBV11-1 and TRBJ2-7, with 10 bases that match TRBD1. CDR1 is SGHAT, CDR2 FQDESV, per germline (reference sequence). After removal of 3 bases from V and 2 bases from J, the junction contained 7 bases not matched to a gene. CDR3 length equals 16 residues. DNA of the CDR3: TGTGCCAGCAGCTTGACTCACGGACAGGGGGCCTACGAGCAGTACTTC. This sequence encodes CASSLTHGQGAYEQYF.

V usage is TRBV2 and J usage is TRBJ2-7; 8 bases are a match to TRBD2. J gave up 2 bases and V 4 bases, and 7 bases lay outside the gene matches. The CDR3 has 15 residues. Germline assignment: CDR1 SNHLY and CDR2 FYNNEI. The CDR3 bases are TGTGCCAGCAGTGCCGGGAGGGGCGCCCCCTACGAGCAGTACTTC. Residues: CASSAGRGAPYEQYF.

The chain links TRBV7-2 to TRBJ1-5; D uncertain. With 3 bases removed from V and 1 base from J, the gap between germline ends came to 16 bases. The CDR3 loop spans 17 amino acids. The germline V gene encodes CDR1 SGHTA and CDR2 FQGNSA. CDR3 in amino acids: CASSLDLWVGSNQPQHF. In DNA, the CDR3 is TGTGCCAGCAGCTTGGACCTTTGGGTAGGGAGCAATCAGCCCCAGCATTTT.

The chain couples TRBV12-1 to TRBJ1-5. TRBV12-1 is a known pseudogene. The CDR3 extends over 17 amino acids. CDR3 in amino acids: CASSFMGGEEMSQPQHF. The CDR3 DNA is TGTGCCAGCAGCTTCATGGGAGGCGAAGAAATGAGTCAGCCCCAGCATTTT.

This chain links TRBV6-4 with TRBJ2-1, with 8 bases lining up with TRBD1. Germline V CDR1 and CDR2: MRHNA, SNTAGT. The CDR3 is 15 amino acids. The V gene end was trimmed by 3 bases and the J gene end by 5 bases; junction bases not matched to a gene: 6. The chain's CDR3 is CASSETGANDNEQFF. The CDR3 nucleotides read TGTGCCAGCAGTGAGACAGGGGCCAACGACAATGAGCAGTTCTTC.

The rearrangement uses TRBV13 and TRBJ2-7; 7 nucleotides align to TRBD1. Germline loops: CDR1 PRHDT, CDR2 FYEKMQ (reference sequence). The CDR3 consists of 16 residues. V lost 5 bases, J lost 3 bases, and 13 bases stayed unmatched. In nucleotides, the CDR3 is TGTGCCAGCAGCACGAGGCCGGGACAGCGGCTCTACGAGCAGTACTTC. Translation gives CASSTRPGQRLYEQYF.

V usage is TRBV2 and J usage is TRBJ1-2; no firm D call. The CDR3 spans 13 residues. V was trimmed by 1 base and J by 2 bases, leaving 5 bases between them. Germline-derived CDR1 and CDR2 are SNHLY and FYNNEI. DNA of the CDR3: TGTGCCAGCAGTGAAGACATAAACTATGGCTACACCTTC. Protein sequence: CASSEDINYGYTF.

This clone has a handful of counts. V is TRBV28 and J is TRBJ2-1; D remains unclear. There are 14 residues in the CDR3. Germline loops: CDR1 MDHEN, CDR2 SYDVKM. Trimming removed 8 bases at V and 9 bases at J, with 20 bases between. DNA for the CDR3: TGTGCCAGCTTCCTTTTCCCCCCTTCAGGTGAGCAGTTCTTC. Protein product: CASFLFPPSGEQFF.

The V call is TRBV11-2, the J call TRBJ2-7; D gene ambiguous. Germline values: CDR1 SGHAT, CDR2 FQNNGV. Trimming removed 5 bases at V and 2 bases at J, with 13 bases between. This CDR3 is built from 14 residues. DNA of the CDR3: TGTGCCAGCAGCCTTCTGCAGGATACCTACGAGCAGTACTTC. This translates into CASSLLQDTYEQYF.

The chain joins TRBV11-2 to TRBJ2-1; 11 bases line up with TRBD1. After removal of 5 bases from V and 3 bases from J, the junction contained 6 bases not matched to a gene. This CDR3 comprises 16 residues. The germline V gene encodes CDR1 SGHAT and CDR2 FQNNGV. CDR3 loop: CASSRGGTGGYNEQFF. DNA for the CDR3: TGTGCCAGCAGCCGCGGCGGGACAGGGGGCTACAATGAGCAGTTCTTC. The full variable domain, in which reference TRBV11-2 and TRBJ2-1 provide the parts outside the CDR3, is EAGVAQSPRYKIIEKRQSVAFWCNPISGHATLYWYQQILGQGPKLLIQFQNNGVVDDSQLPKDRFSAERLKGVDSTLKIQPAKLEDSAVYLCASSRGGTGGYNEQFFGPGTRLTVL.

The J gene is TRBJ2-3, the V gene TRBV2; 12 bases match TRBD2. The CDR3 spans 15 residues. V lost 7 bases and J lost 4; bases outside the gene matches: 6. Germline values: CDR1 SNHLY, CDR2 FYNNEI. CDR3 in DNA: TGTGCCAGCACTAGCGGGGGGGCCGGGGCAGATACGCAGTATTTT. Translation: CASTSGGAGADTQYF.

This clone was observed a handful of times. The chain employs TRBV6-5 and TRBJ2-7; D may be TRBD1 (5 bases). The CDR3 covers 12 residues. V was pared by 10 bases and J by 2 bases, with 12 bases between. The germline CDR1 and CDR2 sequences are MNHEY and SVGAGI. CDR3 nucleotide sequence: TGTGCCACCACAGGTGGCGCCTACGAGCAGTACTTC. Amino acids: CATTGGAYEQYF.

This clone was seen a single time. The V gene is TRBV10-2, the J gene TRBJ2-3; no clear D. Trimming cost V 3 bases and J 4 bases, with 14 bases left between them. From germline, CDR1 is WSHSY and CDR2 SAAADI. The CDR3 is 15 amino acids. The CDR3 nucleotides read TGCGCCAGCAGTGATTACAGACGCTACGCAGATACGCAGTATTTT. It specifies CASSDYRRYADTQYF.

In its sample, this clone was seen once. The chain uses TRBV4-1 and TRBJ2-3; 10 bases map to TRBD2. The V gene end was trimmed by 4 bases and the J gene end by 2 bases; junction bases not matched to a gene: 6. The CDR3 length is 16 residues. Germline CDR1 and CDR2: MGHRA and YSYEKL. The CDR3 DNA reads as TGCGCCAGCAGCCTCGCCGGGACTAGCGACACAGATACGCAGTATTTT. Protein product: CASSLAGTSDTDTQYF.

The V and J genes are TRBV6-1 and TRBJ2-1; 9 bases agree with TRBD2. The junction had 8 bases not matched to a gene; V was cut back by 4 bases and J by 4 bases. This CDR3 contains 16 residues. Per the germline V gene, CDR1 is MNHNS and CDR2 is SASEGT. The CDR3 DNA sequence: TGTGCCAGCAGTGGGCCAGTAGCGGGAGCTTACAATGAGCAGTTCTTC. This sequence encodes CASSGPVAGAYNEQFF.

This clone was observed a single time. This CDR3 is CASNERHF. The DNA of the CDR3 is TGTGCCAGCAACGAACGGCATTTT. This chain joins TRBV21-1 and TRBJ1-5. TRBV21-1 is a pseudogene segment. The CDR3 spans 8 residues.

J is TRBJ2-6 and V is TRBV27; D is undetermined. Between the trimmed V and J ends, which lost 0 bases and 4 bases, there was a span of 13 bases. There are 17 residues in the CDR3. Germline loops: CDR1 MNHEY, CDR2 SMNVEV (reference sequence). The CDR3 loop is CASSLSGGTSGANVLTF. The CDR3 DNA reads TGTGCCAGCAGTTTATCAGGTGGCACCTCGGGGGCCAACGTCCTGACTTTC.

V is TRBV4-2 and J is TRBJ2-1; 9 bases agree with TRBD2. CDR3 length: 16 amino acids. V dropped 1 base and J dropped 12; count of bases not matched to a gene: 13. Germline V CDR1 and CDR2: LGHNA, YNFKEQ. CDR3 amino acids: CASSQGGGRAKSGQFF. The CDR3 coding sequence is TGTGCCAGCAGCCAAGGGGGCGGGAGGGCCAAATCTGGGCAGTTCTTC.